These 12 T cell receptor beta chains were all obtained from the same sample, sequenced in a study of T cell responses to AZD1222 COVID-19 vaccine. The method was immunoSEQ multiplex PCR; TCRdb's version includes in-frame clones alone and lacks a portion of them. The table lists about 130,000 clones, over 85% of them singletons. The specimen was peripheral blood, collected 28 days after the second AZD1222 dose. These receptors were collected from an adult who received the AZD1222 COVID-19 vaccine.

V and J are TRBV6-5 and TRBJ1-4; possible D gene TRBD1, 6 bases. Trimming removed 5 bases from V and 10 bases from J, with 17 bases in between. Germline lookup yields CDR1 MNHEY and CDR2 SVGAGI. The CDR3 is 14 residues long. The CDR3 coding sequence is TGTGCCAGCAGTCGGTTGTCAGGGGATGGAAAACTGTTTTTT. It yields the protein CASSRLSGDGKLFF.

This rearrangement joins TRBV6-2 or TRBV6-3 to TRBJ1-1; no reliable D call. Germline V lookup: CDR1 MNHEY, CDR2 SVGEGT. Trimming removed 6 bases at V and 6 bases at J, with 8 bases between. CDR3 length equals 11 residues. The CDR3 protein is CASSPGAEAFF. Here the CDR3 DNA reads TGTGCCAGCAGCCCCGGGGCTGAAGCTTTCTTT.

The CDR3 nucleotides are TGTGCCAGCTACAAGGCGGGGACAGATACGCAGTATTTT. Translated: CASYKAGTDTQYF. The chain links TRBV25-1 to TRBJ2-3; the D gene is possibly TRBD2 (6 bases). The ends were cut back, 8 bases at V and 3 bases at J, with 12 bases in the middle. The CDR3 covers 13 residues. Germline V CDR1 and CDR2: MGHDK, SYGVNS.

CDR3 in DNA: TGTGCCAGCATACCCTCCCCGACTAGCGCTAGCACAGATACGCAGTATTTT. Amino acids: CASIPSPTSASTDTQYF. The genes are TRBV7-9 and TRBJ2-3; 8 bases are a match to TRBD2. This CDR3 region has 17 residues. V shed 7 bases and J 0 bases; nucleotides not matched to a gene: 12. Germline lookup yields CDR1 SEHNR and CDR2 FQNEAQ (reference sequence). Together with reference TRBV7-9 and TRBJ2-3, the CDR3 gives the full variable domain: DTGVSQNPRHKITKRGQNVTFRCDPISEHNRLYWYRQTLGQGPEFLTYFQNEAQLEKSRLLSDRFSAERPKGSFSTLEIQRTEQGDSAMYLCASIPSPTSASTDTQYFGPGTRLTVL.

V gene TRBV3-1 (or the pseudogene TRBV3-2) combines with J gene TRBJ1-1; D not resolved. In germline, CDR1 is LGHDT, CDR2 YNNKEL (reference sequence). Between the trimmed V and J ends, which lost 10 bases and 2 bases, there was a span of 11 bases. CDR3 length equals 12 residues. In DNA, the CDR3 is TGTGCCACCTCACGGGCCAACACTGAAGCTTTCTTT. It codes for CATSRANTEAFF.

The chain joins TRBV6-6 to TRBJ2-1; 10 nucleotides line up with TRBD2. This CDR3 contains 15 residues. The junction had 5 bases not matched to a gene; V was cut back by 4 bases and J by 5 bases. Germline CDR1 reads MNHNY; CDR2 reads SVGAGI (reference sequence). The chain's CDR3 is CASSSPGLANNEQFF. The CDR3 DNA is TGTGCCAGCAGTTCGCCGGGACTAGCGAACAATGAGCAGTTCTTC.

The chain recombines TRBV5-1 with TRBJ2-2, with D possibly matching TRBD1 (6 bases). V lost 4 bases and J 6 bases, leaving 10 bases between the germline ends. From germline, CDR1 is SGHRS and CDR2 YFSETQ. This CDR3 is built from 13 residues. The CDR3 bases are TGCGCCAGCAGCCCCAGGGGTGCCGGGGAGCTGTTTTTT. This encodes CASSPRGAGELFF.

This clone occurred once. Other DNA sequences in the sample encode the same CDR3. The chain uses TRBV3-1 (or the pseudogene TRBV3-2) and TRBJ2-7; D is undetermined. Germline V gene lookup returns CDR1 LGHDT and CDR2 YNNKEL (reference sequence). The CDR3 totals 11 residues. V gave up 1 base and J gave up 4 bases, with 2 bases separating them. CDR3 in amino acids: CASSQAYEQYF. The DNA for the CDR3 is TGTGCCAGCAGCCAAGCTTACGAGCAGTACTTC.

The chain recombines TRBV6-4 with TRBJ1-6; D call uncertain. Germline-derived CDR1 and CDR2 are MRHNA and SNTAGT. Trimming removed 4 bases at V and 5 bases at J, with 9 bases between. The CDR3 is made up of 14 amino acids. The DNA for the CDR3 is TGTGCCAGCAGTGCGGCAGCCGATAATTCACCCCTCCACTTT. Amino acids: CASSAAADNSPLHF.

The chain links TRBV19 to TRBJ2-6; D possibly uses TRBD1 or TRBD2 (5 bases each). CDR3 length equals 16 residues. V was clipped by 6 bases and J by 4 bases, with 16 bases between them. Germline CDR1 reads LNHDA; CDR2 reads SQIVND (reference sequence). The CDR3 here is CASSFKRGSGANVLTF. DNA of the CDR3: TGTGCCAGTAGCTTCAAACGGGGCTCCGGGGCCAACGTCCTGACTTTC. The whole variable domain, remainder taken from reference TRBV19 and TRBJ2-6, is DGGITQSPKYLFRKEGQNVTLSCEQNLNHDAMYWYRQDPGQGLRLIYYSQIVNDFQKGDIAEGYSVSREKKESFPLTVTSAQKNPTAFYLCASSFKRGSGANVLTFGAGSRLTVL.

This chain connects TRBV5-1 to TRBJ2-4, with 8 positions matching TRBD1. Germline V gives CDR1 SGHRS, CDR2 YFSETQ. J was trimmed by 6 bases and V by 4 bases; bases with no gene match: 9. The CDR3 is 15 residues long. As DNA, the CDR3 is TGCGCCAGCAGCCCCCTCCCAGGACAGGGAAACATTCAGTACTTC. The encoded protein is CASSPLPGQGNIQYF.

This rearrangement joins TRBV4-2 to TRBJ1-6, with a weak D call TRBD1 (6 bases). The CDR3 loop spans 15 amino acids. V lost 2 bases to trimming and J lost 7 bases, with 12 bases between them. Germline CDR1 reads LGHNA; CDR2 reads YNFKEQ. This CDR3 reads CASSQTGTPNSPLHF. CDR3 DNA sequence: TGTGCCAGCAGCCAAACCGGGACACCCAATTCACCCCTCCACTTT.